This T cell receptor (beta chain) appears in the sequencing data of a study of identical twins. The CDR3 covers 14 residues. The V segment lost 2 bases and the J segment 8 bases; nucleotides outside the gene matches: 5. A universal primer site was created by template switching, with the cDNA bearing unique molecular identifiers. TCRdb passed the 5' RACE reads through MiXCR, listing each CDR3 protein once. The sample has approximately 680,000 distinct CDR3 sequences, about 7.1% seen once. This clonotype was recorded at least ten times. Its antigen is not known. Overall study results and limits: One should note that invariant MAIT and iNKT cells could partly confound zero-insertion analyses. Twins shared beta out-of-frame sequences in excess, but this excess was weaker.

This sample was shared with a second study, whose subject was yellow fever vaccine responses in identical twins.

J is TRBJ1-4 and V is TRBV12-3 or TRBV12-4; 7 nucleotides align to TRBD1. The sequencing sample was made of PBMCs. The receptor was derived from a young woman in good health. The CDR3 nucleotides are TGTGCCAGCAGTTTAAGGACAGGCGCGGAAAAACTGTTTTTT. This encodes CASSLRTGAEKLFF.